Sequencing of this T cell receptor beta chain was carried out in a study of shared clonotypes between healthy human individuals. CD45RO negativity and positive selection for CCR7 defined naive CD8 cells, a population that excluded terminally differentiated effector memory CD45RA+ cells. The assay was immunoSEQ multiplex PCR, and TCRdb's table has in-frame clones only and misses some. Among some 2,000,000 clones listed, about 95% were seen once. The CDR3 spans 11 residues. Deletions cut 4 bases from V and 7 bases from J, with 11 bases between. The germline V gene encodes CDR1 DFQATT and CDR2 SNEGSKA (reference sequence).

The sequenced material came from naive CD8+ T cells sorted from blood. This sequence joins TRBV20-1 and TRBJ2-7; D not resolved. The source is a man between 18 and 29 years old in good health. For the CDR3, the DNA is TGCAGTGCTATAGGGAACCGGGAGCAGTACTTC. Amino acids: CSAIGNREQYF.